In this sample, the clone carrying this T cell receptor (beta chain) turned up many times. The antigen is unknown. The junction departs from the called germline gene at one end, perhaps through a read error. The sample comes from a study of T cells after yellow fever vaccination. As for the study in general: Preparing low-cell-number fractions relied on SMART-Seq v4 Ultra Low Input. Study-wide results and limits: Of the clonotypes, a small share occurred in both CD4 and CD8 compartments. At around 95% for CD4 and approximately 89% for CD8, most primary-vaccination clones showed up again after the booster.

TCR cDNA was made by 5'RACE template switching, adding a universal primer site and UMIs. TCRdb ran MiXCR on the 5' RACE reads and lists one entry per CDR3 protein. Altogether approximately 600,000 distinct CDR3 sequences are present, 9% to 15% being singletons, with the ten largest covering approximately 15%. Germline assignment: CDR1 SGHRS and CDR2 YFSETQ. The CDR3 length is 13 residues. The sequence was obtained from a man aged 30 to 39 who received the YFV17D yellow fever vaccine. This material consisted of PBMCs, taken on the day of the yellow fever booster vaccination. The chain has TRBV5-1 and TRBJ2-7; no clear D. The CDR3 loop reads CASSLGISYEQYF. The CDR3 DNA reads as TGTGCCAGCAGCTTAGGAATATCCTACGAGCAGTACTTC.